This T cell receptor beta chain was recovered during a study of shared clonotypes between healthy human individuals. Study outcomes and limitations: Clonotype sharing across several donors was observed for 4% to 5.5% of naive CD4 clonotypes.

Every subset's genomic DNA went evenly onto several immunoSEQ plates. The input for sorted-subset replicate PCRs was around 200 ng DNA, tens of thousands of T cell genomes. TCRdb keeps only in-frame clones here, not all; method: immunoSEQ multiplex PCR. The sample holds about 2 million clones, around 96% seen once. CD45RO negativity and positive selection for CCR7 defined naive CD8 cells, a population that excluded terminally differentiated effector memory CD45RA+ cells. The donors were all Caucasian adults (living in Nashville, Tennessee). The J segment lost 4 bases and the V segment lost 3 bases, leaving 9 bases of the junction unmatched. Germline V gives CDR1 SGHRS, CDR2 YFSETQ. CDR3 length equals 15 residues. About this clone itself: Its antigen is unknown.

The chain links TRBV5-1 to TRBJ1-1; 7 bases are a match to TRBD1. The receptor comes from a man aged 18-30 years in good health. Sample: naive CD8+ T cells sorted from blood. The CDR3 DNA is TGCGCCAGCAGCTACTCCGGGACAGCGACCACTGAAGCTTTCTTT. This translates into CASSYSGTATTEAFF.